The 20 T cell receptor beta chains presented below share a single source sample, sequenced in a study of shared clonotypes between healthy human individuals. Data came from immunoSEQ multiplex PCR; TCRdb stores just in-frame clones and leaves some out. The sample has over a million clones; approximately 96% are singletons. The sequenced sample consisted of naive CD4+ T cells sorted from blood. Subset here: CD45RA+ positively selected. The receptors derive from a man under 40 in good health.

This clone was seen a few times. The chain is built from TRBV15 and TRBJ2-2; D remains ambiguous. CDR3 length equals 13 residues. The V gene's germline CDR1 is LNHNV and CDR2 YYDKDF (reference sequence). V was trimmed by 2 bases and J by 1 base, leaving 2 bases between them. The CDR3 DNA reads as TGTGCCACCAGCAGACAGAACACCGGGGAGCTGTTTTTT. Translation: CATSRQNTGELFF.

The J gene is TRBJ1-3, the V gene TRBV5-5, with D possibly being TRBD1 (6 bases). This CDR3 has 17 residues. Germline V gene data show CDR1 as SGHKS and CDR2 as YYEKEE (reference sequence). V lost 0 bases and J lost 0, with 13 bases in between. The CDR3 spells CASSLGTDRNSGNTIYF. CDR3 nucleotides: TGTGCCAGCAGCTTGGGTACAGACAGGAACTCTGGAAACACCATATATTTT.

The chain links TRBV6-1 to TRBJ2-3, with D unresolved. Germline V gene data show CDR1 as MNHNS and CDR2 as SASEGT. Trimming took 3 bases from V and 4 from J, leaving 20 bases between them. CDR3 length: 17 residues. Written as DNA, the CDR3 is TGTGCCAGCAGTGATAGGGCCGCGCAGGCAAGGTCAGATACGCAGTATTTT. This codes for CASSDRAAQARSDTQYF.

The rearrangement joins TRBV7-2 to TRBJ1-5; TRBD1 matches at 10 bases. J was trimmed by 3 bases and V by 5 bases; bases with no gene match: 7. The CDR3 length is 16 residues. Germline CDR1 and CDR2: SGHTA and FQGNSA. CDR3 sequence: CASSKPGQGPNQPQHF. The CDR3 DNA is TGTGCCAGCAGCAAACCGGGACAGGGGCCCAATCAGCCCCAGCATTTT. Variable domain in full (rest from reference TRBV7-2 and TRBJ1-5): GAGVSQSPSNKVTEKGKDVELRCDPISGHTALYWYRQSLGQGLEFLIYFQGNSAPDKSGLPSDRFSAERTGGSVSTLTIQRTQQEDSAVYLCASSKPGQGPNQPQHFGDGTRLSIL.

The chain recombines TRBV11-2 with TRBJ2-7, with TRBD2 identical over 8 bases. The CDR3 runs to 14 residues. J lost 4 bases, V lost 5 bases, and 7 bases had no gene match. Germline lookup yields CDR1 SGHAT and CDR2 FQNNGV. CDR3 coding DNA: TGTGCCAGCAGCCGGTATCAGCGGGAGTACGAGCAGTACTTC. It yields the protein CASSRYQREYEQYF. The complete variable domain, with remaining parts taken from reference TRBV11-2 and TRBJ2-7, reads EAGVAQSPRYKIIEKRQSVAFWCNPISGHATLYWYQQILGQGPKLLIQFQNNGVVDDSQLPKDRFSAERLKGVDSTLKIQPAKLEDSAVYLCASSRYQREYEQYFGPGTRLTVT.

This clone was recorded once. The rearrangement links TRBV18 to TRBJ2-3; no firm D call. The CDR3 runs 14 residues. V was clipped by 2 bases and J by 4 bases, with 10 bases between them. Per germline, CDR1 KGHSH and CDR2 LQKENI. CDR3 bases: TGTGCCAGCTCACCATTGGCCAGTGCAGATACGCAGTATTTT. This translates into CASSPLASADTQYF.

The CDR3 spells CASSKGTGSYDYGYTF. The CDR3 DNA is TGTGCCAGCAGCAAGGGGACAGGGAGCTATGACTATGGCTACACCTTC. The V call is TRBV7-9, the J call TRBJ1-2; 9 nucleotides match TRBD1. V dropped 5 bases and J dropped 3; count of bases not matched to a gene: 10. Per germline, CDR1 SEHNR and CDR2 FQNEAQ (reference sequence). The CDR3 is 16 residues long. The whole variable domain, filled in from reference TRBV7-9 and TRBJ1-2, reads DTGVSQNPRHKITKRGQNVTFRCDPISEHNRLYWYRQTLGQGPEFLTYFQNEAQLEKSRLLSDRFSAERPKGSFSTLEIQRTEQGDSAMYLCASSKGTGSYDYGYTFGSGTRLTVV.

The rearrangement uses TRBV6-1 and TRBJ2-3; D is unclear. Germline V CDR1 and CDR2: MNHNS, SASEGT. The CDR3 is made up of 15 amino acids. Trimming cost V 6 bases and J 0 bases, with 13 bases left between them. For the CDR3, the DNA is TGTGCCAGCAGAGCGACAACCTCTAGCACAGATACGCAGTATTTT. This sequence encodes CASRATTSSTDTQYF.

The V and J genes are TRBV5-4 and TRBJ2-2; 14 bases align to TRBD2. The CDR3 is 16 residues long. Trimming took 9 bases from V and 7 from J; bases not matched to a gene: 11. From germline, CDR1 is SGHNT and CDR2 YYREEE (reference sequence). The DNA of the CDR3 is TGTGCCACTAAGGCGGGGACTAGCGGGAGTAACGGGGAGCTGTTTTTT. Protein: CATKAGTSGSNGELFF.

The V and J genes are TRBV27 and TRBJ2-1, with 13 bases matching TRBD2. The length of the CDR3 is 16 residues. In germline, CDR1 is MNHEY, CDR2 SMNVEV (reference sequence). V trimming: 5 bases; J trimming: 5 bases; junction bases outside the gene matches: 6. The CDR3 DNA sequence: TGTGCCAGCAGTCTGCGACTAGCGGGAGGAAACAATGAGCAGTTCTTC. As protein: CASSLRLAGGNNEQFF.

The chain recombines TRBV29-1 with TRBJ2-1; D is unclear. Between the trimmed V and J ends, which lost 0 bases and 3 bases, there was a span of 12 bases. The CDR3 has 15 amino acids. CDR1 is SQVTM, CDR2 ANQGSEA, per germline. The CDR3 reads CSVEDLDGFYNEQFF. DNA for the CDR3: TGCAGCGTTGAAGACCTTGACGGGTTCTACAATGAGCAGTTCTTC.

The chain has TRBV11-2 and TRBJ2-1; D is unresolved. Trimming took 0 bases from V and 13 from J, leaving 16 bases between them. The CDR3 extends over 14 amino acids. Germline-derived CDR1 and CDR2 are SGHAT and FQNNGV. CDR3 protein: CASSLDWLGEQQFF. In nucleotides, the CDR3 is TGTGCCAGCAGCTTAGATTGGCTCGGAGAGCAACAGTTCTTC.

The chain links TRBV4-3 to TRBJ2-1; D perhaps matches TRBD2 (5 bases). This CDR3 is 16 amino acids long. In germline, CDR1 is LGHNA, CDR2 YSLEER. V lost 1 base and J lost 4, with 14 bases in between. CDR3 loop: CASSQVGGSAYNEQFF. Here the CDR3 DNA reads TGCGCCAGCAGCCAAGTGGGTGGGAGTGCATACAATGAGCAGTTCTTC.

The rearrangement uses TRBV5-8 and TRBJ2-7; D remains unclear. V was trimmed by 3 bases and J by 7 bases, leaving 23 bases between them. This CDR3 spans 16 amino acids. The V gene's germline CDR1 is SGHTS and CDR2 YDEGEE. The CDR3 DNA follows: TGTGCCAGCAGCTACACCTCTAGAACCCGGCAGTCGGAGCAGTACTTC. It translates to CASSYTSRTRQSEQYF.

The chain joins TRBV18 to TRBJ1-1, with 9 nucleotides matching TRBD1. Per germline, CDR1 KGHSH and CDR2 LQKENI. Germline trimming cut 3 bases from V and 4 bases from J; bases unmatched to any gene: 0. The CDR3 spans 13 residues. The CDR3 bases are TGTGCCAGCTCACCGGGACAGGGCACTGAAGCTTTCTTT. It yields the protein CASSPGQGTEAFF.

The V gene is TRBV7-9, the J gene TRBJ1-4, with D tentatively TRBD1 (5 bases). The CDR3 contains 15 residues. The germline V gene encodes CDR1 SEHNR and CDR2 FQNEAQ (reference sequence). V was clipped by 5 bases and J by 7 bases, with 17 bases between them. The CDR3, as DNA: TGTGCCAGCAGCGACACACAGGTAGTAGGTGAAAAACTGTTTTTT. This sequence encodes CASSDTQVVGEKLFF. Looking up the rest from reference TRBV7-9 and TRBJ1-4 gives the full variable domain: DTGVSQNPRHKITKRGQNVTFRCDPISEHNRLYWYRQTLGQGPEFLTYFQNEAQLEKSRLLSDRFSAERPKGSFSTLEIQRTEQGDSAMYLCASSDTQVVGEKLFFGSGTQLSVL.

V usage is TRBV5-1 and J usage is TRBJ2-5, with D unclear. The CDR3 is 15 residues long. Germline loops: CDR1 SGHRS, CDR2 YFSETQ. With 4 bases removed from V and 1 base from J, the gap between germline ends came to 14 bases. CDR3 region: CASSPSRLGQETQYF. For the CDR3, the DNA is TGCGCCAGCAGCCCCTCCCGGCTAGGCCAAGAGACCCAGTACTTC.

The chain employs TRBV6-6 and TRBJ1-1; 8 positions match TRBD1. The CDR3 extends over 14 amino acids. The V gene's germline CDR1 is MNHNY and CDR2 SVGAGI (reference sequence). V shed 4 bases and J 1 base; nucleotides not matched to a gene: 2. The CDR3 here is CASSWTGSNTEAFF. Here the CDR3 DNA reads TGTGCCAGCAGTTGGACAGGGTCGAACACTGAAGCTTTCTTT.

The V and J genes are TRBV7-2 and TRBJ2-7; D might be TRBD1 or TRBD2, each matching 6 bases. Germline loops: CDR1 SGHTA, CDR2 FQGNSA. The V end lost 5 bases, the J end lost 4 bases, and 18 bases lay between the germline ends. The length of the CDR3 is 15 residues. CDR3 DNA: TGTGCCAGCAGCACCGCGACAGGCGCGGGATACGAGCAGTACTTC. This translates into CASSTATGAGYEQYF. The whole variable domain, remainder taken from reference TRBV7-2 and TRBJ2-7, is GAGVSQSPSNKVTEKGKDVELRCDPISGHTALYWYRQSLGQGLEFLIYFQGNSAPDKSGLPSDRFSAERTGGSVSTLTIQRTQQEDSAVYLCASSTATGAGYEQYFGPGTRLTVT.

The CDR3 sequence: CASSTGTVADTQYF. As DNA, the CDR3 is TGTGCCAGCAGCACCGGGACAGTCGCAGATACGCAGTATTTT. V usage is TRBV7-9 and J usage is TRBJ2-3; 7 positions match TRBD1. The CDR3 consists of 14 residues. CDR1 and CDR2 from the germline V gene are SEHNR and FQNEAQ (reference sequence). Unmatched junction bases numbered 6, after V lost 5 bases and J lost 4 bases.